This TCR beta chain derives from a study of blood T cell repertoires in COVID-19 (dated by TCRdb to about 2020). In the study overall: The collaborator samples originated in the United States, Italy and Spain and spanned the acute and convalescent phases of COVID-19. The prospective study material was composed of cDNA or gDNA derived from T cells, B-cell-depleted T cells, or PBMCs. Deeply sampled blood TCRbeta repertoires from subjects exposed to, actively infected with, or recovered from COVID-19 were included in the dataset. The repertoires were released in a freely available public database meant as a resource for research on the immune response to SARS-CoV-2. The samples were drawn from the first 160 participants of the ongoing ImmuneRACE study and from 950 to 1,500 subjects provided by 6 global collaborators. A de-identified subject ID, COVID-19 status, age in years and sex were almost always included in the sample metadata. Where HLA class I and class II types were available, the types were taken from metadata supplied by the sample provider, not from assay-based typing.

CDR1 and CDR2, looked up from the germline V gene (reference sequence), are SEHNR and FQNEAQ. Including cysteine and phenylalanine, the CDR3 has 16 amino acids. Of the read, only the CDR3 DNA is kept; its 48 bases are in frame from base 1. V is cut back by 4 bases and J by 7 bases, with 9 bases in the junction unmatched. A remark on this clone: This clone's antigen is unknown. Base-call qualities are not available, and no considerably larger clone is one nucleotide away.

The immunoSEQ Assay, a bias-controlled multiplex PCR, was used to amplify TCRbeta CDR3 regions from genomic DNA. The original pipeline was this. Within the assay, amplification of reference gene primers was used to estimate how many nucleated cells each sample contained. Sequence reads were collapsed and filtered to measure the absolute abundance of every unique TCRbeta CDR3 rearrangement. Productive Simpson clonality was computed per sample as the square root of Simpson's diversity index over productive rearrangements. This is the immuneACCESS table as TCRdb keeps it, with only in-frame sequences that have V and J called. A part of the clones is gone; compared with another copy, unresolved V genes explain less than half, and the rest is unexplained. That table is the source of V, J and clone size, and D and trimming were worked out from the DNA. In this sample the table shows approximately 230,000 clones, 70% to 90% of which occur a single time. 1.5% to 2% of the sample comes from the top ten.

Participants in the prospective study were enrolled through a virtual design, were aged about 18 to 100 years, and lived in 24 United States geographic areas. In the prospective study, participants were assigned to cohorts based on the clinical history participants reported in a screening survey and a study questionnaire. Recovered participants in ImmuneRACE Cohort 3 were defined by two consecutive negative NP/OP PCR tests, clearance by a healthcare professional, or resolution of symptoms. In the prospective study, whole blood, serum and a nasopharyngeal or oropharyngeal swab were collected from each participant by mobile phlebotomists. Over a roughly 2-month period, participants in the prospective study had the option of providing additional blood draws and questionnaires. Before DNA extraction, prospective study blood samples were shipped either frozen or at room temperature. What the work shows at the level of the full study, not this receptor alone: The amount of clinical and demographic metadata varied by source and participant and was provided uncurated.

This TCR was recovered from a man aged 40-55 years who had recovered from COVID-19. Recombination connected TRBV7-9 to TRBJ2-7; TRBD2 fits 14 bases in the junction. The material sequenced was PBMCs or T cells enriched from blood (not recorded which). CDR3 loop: CASSWTSGGLTGEQYF. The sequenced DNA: TGTGCCAGCAGCTGGACTAGCGGGGGGCTTACTGGTGAGCAGTACTTC.